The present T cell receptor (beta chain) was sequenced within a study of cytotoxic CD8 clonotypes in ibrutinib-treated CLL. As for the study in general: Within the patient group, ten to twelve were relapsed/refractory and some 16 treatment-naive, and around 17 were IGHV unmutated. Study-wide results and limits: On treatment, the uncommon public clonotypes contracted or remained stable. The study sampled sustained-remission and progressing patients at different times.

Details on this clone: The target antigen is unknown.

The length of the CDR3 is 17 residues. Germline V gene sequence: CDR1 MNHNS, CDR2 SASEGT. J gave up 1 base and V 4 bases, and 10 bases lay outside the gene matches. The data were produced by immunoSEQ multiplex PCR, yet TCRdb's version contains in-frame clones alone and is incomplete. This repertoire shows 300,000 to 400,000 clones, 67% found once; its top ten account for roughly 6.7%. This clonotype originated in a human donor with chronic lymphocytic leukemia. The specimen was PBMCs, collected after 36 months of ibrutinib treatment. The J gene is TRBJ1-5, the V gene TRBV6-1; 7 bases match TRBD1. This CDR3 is CASSAKGQGGSNQPQHF. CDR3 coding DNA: TGTGCCAGCAGTGCCAAAGGGCAGGGGGGGAGCAATCAGCCCCAGCATTTT.